This is a list of T cell receptor beta chains from one sample in a study of T cell responses to AZD1222 COVID-19 vaccine. The assay was immunoSEQ multiplex PCR, and TCRdb's table has in-frame clones only and misses some. The sample lists about 150,000 clones; approximately 90% were seen once. Specimen: peripheral blood, collected 28 days after the second AZD1222 dose. These receptors originate from an adult who received the AZD1222 COVID-19 vaccine. Both conserved end residues are part of each CDR3. The D gene is left open where the match is weak.

TRBJ2-3,TRBV4-2,TRBD2,CASSRRTSVTDTQYF
TRBJ1-2,TRBV12-3/TRBV12-4,.,CASRPGTNYGYTF
TRBJ2-1,TRBV5-1,.,CASYGTFNEQFF
TRBJ1-3,TRBV7-9,.,CASSLSGNTIYF
TRBJ1-6,TRBV19,.,CASSIAQGGSPLHF
TRBJ2-1,TRBV3-1/TRBV3-2,.,CASSPVVRGNEQFF
TRBJ1-2,TRBV11-2,TRBD1,CASSYDRGSNYGYTF
TRBJ2-2,TRBV6-5,.,CASVLDTGELFF
TRBJ1-2,TRBV18,.,CASSPESVVYGYTF
TRBJ1-1,TRBV30,.,CAWSEAGHTEAFF
TRBJ1-1,TRBV30,.,CAWSVWAYTEAFF
TRBJ2-7,TRBV18,.,CASSPRGLTAYEQYF
TRBJ2-7,TRBV6-5,.,CASRRGFYEQYF
TRBJ1-6,TRBV28,TRBD1,CASGTGGNSPLHF
TRBJ2-2,TRBV5-6,TRBD2,CASSLVGRFTGELFF
TRBJ1-5,TRBV12-3/TRBV12-4,.,CASSFRPNQPQHF